The rows below give T cell receptor beta chains drawn from one sample of a study of cytomegalovirus exposure and HLA in healthy donors. Sequenced by immunoSEQ multiplex PCR; TCRdb stores in-frame clones only, minus some. Of tens of thousands of clones listed, roughly 94% are singletons. The source material was PBMCs. These TCRs come from a man aged 18 to 30 in good health and CMV-seropositive. Both conserved end residues are part of each CDR3. The order of the fields is D gene, V gene, clone size, J gene, CDR3 DNA, CDR3 protein. A D gene is named only where the DNA matches it firmly. Not all rows give a size; the values are once, few, many and, for expanded clones, a class.

-	TRBV28	-	TRBJ2-2	TGTGCCAGCAGAGTTCCGGTCACCGGGGAGCTGTTTTTT	CASRVPVTGELFF
-	TRBV7-9	-	TRBJ2-3	TGTGCCAGCAGCTTAGGAGGCATTCATACGCAGTATTTT	CASSLGGIHTQYF
TRBD2	TRBV9	-	TRBJ2-1	TGTGCCAGCAGCGTAGCCTTAGCGGGGACGACCTACAATGAGCAGTTCTTC	CASSVALAGTTYNEQFF
TRBD1	TRBV9	-	TRBJ2-3	TGTGCCAGCAGCGTACCAACAGGGGGAGCGGATACGCAGTATTTT	CASSVPTGGADTQYF
-	TRBV5-6	-	TRBJ2-1	TGTGCCAGCAGCTTGGGGAGGCACCTTTATGGCTTTGAGCAGTTCTTC	CASSLGRHLYGFEQFF
TRBD1	TRBV2	once	TRBJ1-1	TGTGCCAGCAGTGCTTGGACAGGGGGCACTGAAGCTTTCTTT	CASSAWTGGTEAFF
-	TRBV4-1	once	TRBJ1-3	TGCGCCAGCAGCCTATTAGGGGTCTCTGGAAACACCATATATTTT	CASSLLGVSGNTIYF
-	TRBV6-1	-	TRBJ2-5	TGTGCCAGCAAAGGGGTGGGTGAGACCCAGTACTTC	CASKGVGETQYF
-	TRBV7-6	-	TRBJ1-1	TGTGCCAGCAGCCCGAGGGAGGGGGGAACTGAAGCTTTCTTT	CASSPREGGTEAFF
TRBD1	TRBV27	-	TRBJ2-1	TGTGCCAGCAGTGACACCGGGACAGGGGTAAAGAGCTCCTACAATGAGCAGTTCTTC	CASSDTGTGVKSSYNEQFF
-	TRBV10-3	-	TRBJ2-1	TGTGCCATCAGTGATCCCGGGAGTTCCAATGAGCAGTTCTTC	CAISDPGSSNEQFF
-	TRBV5-8	-	TRBJ2-7	TGTGCCAGCAGCCAGCCCGGGCCGGGGAGATCAGCCTACGAGCAGTACTTC	CASSQPGPGRSAYEQYF
TRBD1	TRBV9	-	TRBJ2-5	TGTGCCAGCAGCGCCACCGGCCAGACAGGGCAAGAGACCCAGTACTTC	CASSATGQTGQETQYF
-	TRBV9	-	TRBJ2-5	TGTGCCAGCAGCGTGTCAGGCCAGACGGCACAAGAGACCCAGTACTTC	CASSVSGQTAQETQYF
TRBD1	TRBV6-1	-	TRBJ1-2	TGTGCCAGCAGGACAGGGTACGATGCTGGCTACACCTTC	CASRTGYDAGYTF
TRBD1	TRBV18	-	TRBJ1-2	TGTGCCAGCTCATCCAGCGGACAGGGCTATGGCTACACCTTC	CASSSSGQGYGYTF
TRBD2	TRBV27	-	TRBJ2-3	TGTGCCAGCAGCCTTTTCGGGGGGGGCACAGATACGCAGTATTTT	CASSLFGGGTDTQYF
TRBD1	TRBV7-9	-	TRBJ1-2	TGTGCCAGCAGCGACAGGGGGATCTATGGCTACACCTTC	CASSDRGIYGYTF
-	TRBV10-3	once	TRBJ2-5	TGTGCCATCAGTGGCCAGGGGGAGACCCAGTACTTC	CAISGQGETQYF
TRBD1	TRBV4-1	-	TRBJ1-5	TGCGCCAGCAGCCGCAGACAGGGAGATGATCAGCCCCAGCATTTT	CASSRRQGDDQPQHF
TRBD2	TRBV4-1	-	TRBJ2-3	TGCGCCAGCAGCCAATCTAAACTAGCGTGGGGTTTGGGAACAGATACGCAGTATTTT	CASSQSKLAWGLGTDTQYF
-	TRBV13	-	TRBJ2-5	TGTGCCAGCAGCTTAGGCCTGGGGGCGGACTTACAAGAGACCCAGTACTTC	CASSLGLGADLQETQYF
-	TRBV2	-	TRBJ1-2	TGTGCCAGGGTTGACCCCCCCCACACAGTGGATGGCTACACCTTC	CARVDPPHTVDGYTF
-	TRBV10-3	once	TRBJ1-3	TGTGCCATCAGTGCTCCCGGAAACACCATATATTTT	CAISAPGNTIYF
TRBD1	TRBV28	-	TRBJ1-5	TGTGCCAGCAGTCCGGGACAGGGCTATCAGCCCCAGCATTTT	CASSPGQGYQPQHF
-	TRBV18	-	TRBJ2-1	TGTGCCAGCTCAGTCCTGCTAGGGAGCCAGGACAATGAGCAGTTCTTC	CASSVLLGSQDNEQFF
-	TRBV7-2	medium-sized	TRBJ1-2	TGTGCCAGCAGCCAACGTGAGAAGAACTATGGCTACACCTTC	CASSQREKNYGYTF
-	TRBV9	-	TRBJ1-2	TGTGCCAGCAGCGTAGCTCCTCGGTCCACCCAGGCTAACTATGGCTACACCTTC	CASSVAPRSTQANYGYTF
-	TRBV5-6	-	TRBJ2-3	TGTGCCAGCAGCTTAAACCAGCGGGGCACAGATACGCAGTATTTT	CASSLNQRGTDTQYF
TRBD1	TRBV2	-	TRBJ1-4	TGTGCCAGCAGTGCGGGACAGAGTGAAAAACTGTTTTTT	CASSAGQSEKLFF
TRBD2	TRBV29-1	-	TRBJ2-1	TGCAGCGTTCTGGGCGGGAGAACCAATGAGCAGTTCTTC	CSVLGGRTNEQFF
-	TRBV6-4	-	TRBJ1-1	TGTGCCAGCAGCCAGGACAGCAACACTGAAGCTTTCTTT	CASSQDSNTEAFF
-	TRBV14	-	TRBJ2-1	TGTGCCAGCAGCCTCGGGAGAAACTCCTACAATGAGCAGTTCTTC	CASSLGRNSYNEQFF
-	TRBV2	once	TRBJ2-4	TGTGCCAGCAGCCGGGACTCCAAAAACATTCAGTACTTC	CASSRDSKNIQYF
TRBD2	TRBV28	-	TRBJ2-1	TGTGCCAGCAGTTCATTGGGGCTAGCGGGGCCTAATGAGCAGTTCTTC	CASSSLGLAGPNEQFF
-	TRBV15	few	TRBJ2-2	TGTGCCACCAGTTCTATCGATGGAGTAATGAACACCGGGGAGCTGTTTTTT	CATSSIDGVMNTGELFF
TRBD1	TRBV10-2	once	TRBJ2-3	TGCGCCACCAGGGACAGTAGCACAGATACGCAGTATTTT	CATRDSSTDTQYF
-	TRBV9	-	TRBJ2-2	TGTGCCAGCAGCCCCCAGGCGGGGGAGCTGTTTTTT	CASSPQAGELFF
TRBD1	TRBV6-1	-	TRBJ2-3	TGTGCCAGCAGTGGGGACAGTCTTTTGTCAGATACGCAGTATTTT	CASSGDSLLSDTQYF
-	TRBV2	-	TRBJ2-1	TGTGCCAGGATTCCCCTCATCGAGGAGCCAAACAATGAGCAGTTCTTC	CARIPLIEEPNNEQFF
-	TRBV18	-	TRBJ1-4	TGTGCCAGCTCACCCTACAGGGTATCAAGTGAAAAACTGTTTTTT	CASSPYRVSSEKLFF
-	TRBV15	-	TRBJ2-1	TGTGCCACCAGCAGAGATCCCCTGAATGAGCAGTTCTTC	CATSRDPLNEQFF
-	TRBV4-3	-	TRBJ2-7	TGCGCCAGCAGCCAAAGGACGGTGGGAGGTTCCTACGAGCAGTACTTC	CASSQRTVGGSYEQYF
TRBD1	TRBV11-2	-	TRBJ1-1	TGTGCCAGCAGCTCTCGGACAGGGTTGAACACTGAAGCTTTCTTT	CASSSRTGLNTEAFF
-	TRBV28	-	TRBJ1-3	TGTGCCAGCAGTCGCACAATTATTGGAAACACCATATATTTT	CASSRTIIGNTIYF
TRBD2	TRBV6-1	-	TRBJ2-5	TGTGCCAGCAGCGAGCTAGCGGGGGGGCCCGAGACCCAGTACTTC	CASSELAGGPETQYF
-	TRBV7-9	-	TRBJ1-2	TGTGCCAGCACCCCCGACGGAGCTAACTATGGCTACACCTTC	CASTPDGANYGYTF
-	TRBV7-9	-	TRBJ1-1	TGTGCCAGCAGCTTAGAGGTAGGGAGCACTGAAGCTTTCTTT	CASSLEVGSTEAFF
TRBD1	TRBV28	-	TRBJ1-2	TGTGCCAGCAGTTTGGGACAGGGGATCTATGGCTACACCTTC	CASSLGQGIYGYTF
-	TRBV7-3	once	TRBJ2-2	TGTGCCAGCAGCTTAACAGAGTCCGGGGAGCTGTTTTTT	CASSLTESGELFF
TRBD1	TRBV9	-	TRBJ2-2	TGTGCCAGCAGCTTTCAACAGGGGATCGGGGAGCTGTTTTTT	CASSFQQGIGELFF
-	TRBV2	-	TRBJ1-1	TGTGCCAGCAGTGCTCGGACAGCAATGAACACTGAAGCTTTCTTT	CASSARTAMNTEAFF
TRBD1	TRBV6-4	once	TRBJ1-2	TGTGCCAGCAGTGACGGGGACAGCCTCTATGGCTACACCTTC	CASSDGDSLYGYTF
-	TRBV4-1	-	TRBJ1-6	TGCGCCAGCAGCCTCGAACAGGGCATCTATAATTCACCCCTCCACTTT	CASSLEQGIYNSPLHF
TRBD1	TRBV7-9	-	TRBJ2-5	TGTGCCAGCAGCTCCGATGGGACAGTCCGAGAGACCCAGTACTTC	CASSSDGTVRETQYF
-	TRBV5-1	-	TRBJ2-5	TGCGCCAGCCGCGTGACAGAGACCGTCGATCGGGAGACCCAGTACTTC	CASRVTETVDRETQYF